The 15 T cell receptor beta chains reported below all come from one sample, sequenced in a study of shared clonotypes between healthy human individuals. Sequenced by immunoSEQ multiplex PCR; TCRdb stores in-frame clones only, minus some. The repertoire consists of 1.6 million or so clones, with about 98.5% occurring once and the leading ten covering over 0.3%. Sequences were obtained from naive CD4+ T cells sorted from blood. This sample's subset: CD45RA+ positively selected. The receptors stem from a man aged 25 to 45 in good health.

This chain joins TRBV27 and TRBJ2-7; 9 nucleotides align to TRBD2. Germline V gives CDR1 MNHEY, CDR2 SMNVEV (reference sequence). This CDR3 region has 16 residues. The ends lost 6 bases at V and 3 bases at J; junction bases unmatched: 12. CDR3 region: CASRSPGLAPFYEQYF. CDR3 nucleotides: TGTGCCAGCAGATCCCCGGGACTAGCACCTTTCTACGAGCAGTACTTC.

This chain connects TRBV6-5 to TRBJ2-6; D not resolved. Trimming took 4 bases from V and 0 from J, leaving 7 bases between them. CDR1 is MNHEY, CDR2 SVGAGI, per germline. There are 15 residues in the CDR3. The CDR3 DNA follows: TGTGCCAGCAGTTTGCTAAACTCTGGGGCCAACGTCCTGACTTTC. Its protein is CASSLLNSGANVLTF.

The chain uses TRBV14 and TRBJ1-4, with D possibly TRBD1 on 5 matching bases. Germline V CDR1 and CDR2: SGHDN, FVKESK. This CDR3 is 16 amino acids long. V lost 2 bases, J lost 2 bases, and 12 bases lay in between. Here the CDR3 reads CASSQRDFSTNEKLFF. The CDR3 DNA sequence: TGTGCCAGCAGCCAAAGGGACTTCTCGACTAATGAAAAACTGTTTTTT.

The gene calls are TRBV5-1 and TRBJ2-5; D is ambiguous. V gave up 0 bases and J gave up 0 bases, with 6 bases separating them. CDR1 SGHRS and CDR2 YFSETQ come from the germline V gene. This CDR3 comprises 14 residues. The CDR3 is CASSLEWYQETQYF. The CDR3 DNA reads as TGCGCCAGCAGCTTGGAGTGGTACCAAGAGACCCAGTACTTC.

This clone was detected only once. This chain joins TRBV6-5 and TRBJ2-5; 7 bases match TRBD2. The V segment lost 5 bases and the J segment 6 bases; nucleotides outside the gene matches: 6. The germline gives CDR1 MNHEY, CDR2 SVGAGI. This CDR3 comprises 13 residues. DNA for the CDR3: TGTGCCAGCAGTCGCGGGGGAGTGAAGACCCAGTACTTC. Its protein is CASSRGGVKTQYF.

The V and J genes are TRBV6-1 and TRBJ1-5, with 7 bases matching TRBD1. The J segment lost 3 bases and the V segment lost 6 bases, leaving 5 bases of the junction unmatched. The CDR3 has 14 residues. Germline CDR1 MNHNS, CDR2 SASEGT. This chain's CDR3 is CASSPTGYNQPQHF. The CDR3 nucleotides are TGTGCCAGCAGCCCGACAGGGTACAATCAGCCCCAGCATTTT.

The CDR3 region has the DNA TGTGCCAGCAGCGTGACAGGGAGGTCGACCGGGGAGCTGTTTTTT. Translation: CASSVTGRSTGELFF. The V gene is TRBV9, the J gene TRBJ2-2; the D gene is possibly TRBD1 (7 bases). V shed 2 bases and J shed 5 bases, with 13 bases lying between them. Germline V gene lookup returns CDR1 SGDLS and CDR2 YYNGEE. This CDR3 spans 15 amino acids.

This clone was seen just once. V and J are TRBV28 and TRBJ2-1; 11 bases fit TRBD2. Germline CDR1 is MDHEN and CDR2 is SYDVKM. The CDR3 totals 17 residues. V gave up 2 bases and J gave up 7 bases; unmatched junction bases: 10. The CDR3 sequence is CASSLRYGTSGPNEQFF. The CDR3 DNA reads TGTGCCAGCAGTTTAAGGTACGGGACTAGCGGTCCGAATGAGCAGTTCTTC.

The genes are TRBV7-9 and TRBJ1-4, with 9 bases lining up with TRBD1. The CDR3 has 15 amino acids. The V segment lost 2 bases and the J segment 8 bases; nucleotides outside the gene matches: 6. Germline V gene lookup returns CDR1 SEHNR and CDR2 FQNEAQ (reference sequence). This CDR3 is CASSLPGQGDEKLFF. The CDR3 bases are TGTGCCAGCAGCTTACCGGGACAGGGTGACGAAAAACTGTTTTTT.

J is TRBJ2-2 and V is TRBV13; D uncertain. Germline lookup yields CDR1 PRHDT and CDR2 FYEKMQ (reference sequence). Trimming stripped 5 bases from V and 1 base from J, with 8 bases between. The CDR3 extends over 14 amino acids. The CDR3, as DNA: TGTGCCAGCAGCCCGACGATGAACACCGGGGAGCTGTTTTTT. Translated: CASSPTMNTGELFF.

The chain joins TRBV28 to TRBJ2-5, with D maybe TRBD1 (5 bases). The V and J ends lost 1 base and 5 bases respectively, with 11 bases between them. The germline CDR1 and CDR2 sequences are MDHEN and SYDVKM. The length of the CDR3 is 14 residues. Written as DNA, the CDR3 is TGTGCCAGCAGTTTATATCGCAGGGCGGAGACCCAGTACTTC. It codes for CASSLYRRAETQYF.

The chain links TRBV18 to TRBJ2-3, with 7 nucleotides matching TRBD1. The CDR3 consists of 13 residues. J was trimmed by 4 bases and V by 8 bases; bases with no gene match: 6. Germline loops: CDR1 KGHSH, CDR2 LQKENI. The CDR3 DNA follows: TGTGCCAGCGTACAGGGGAACGCAGATACGCAGTATTTT. This codes for CASVQGNADTQYF.

The chain recombines TRBV7-9 with TRBJ1-2, with a tentative D call TRBD1 (6 bases). Trimming stripped 7 bases from V and 7 bases from J, with 13 bases between. The CDR3 is 12 residues long. Germline V lookup: CDR1 SEHNR, CDR2 FQNEAQ (reference sequence). The CDR3 here is CASTGGARGYTF. CDR3 in DNA: TGTGCCAGCACGGGGGGCGCACGTGGCTACACCTTC.

To note about this clone: Different DNA sequences within this sample yield the same CDR3. The CDR3 nucleotides read TGTGCCAGCAGCGTAACCGTTAACACTGAAGCTTTCTTT. It specifies CASSVTVNTEAFF. The rearrangement links TRBV9 to TRBJ1-1, with unresolved D. Germline lookup yields CDR1 SGDLS and CDR2 YYNGEE. CDR3 length equals 13 residues. The V and J ends lost 1 base and 2 bases respectively, with 6 bases between them.

J is TRBJ1-4 and V is TRBV11-2; TRBD1 matches at 10 bases. This CDR3 is 16 amino acids long. Germline V gene sequence: CDR1 SGHAT, CDR2 FQNNGV. V trimming: 4 bases; J trimming: 5 bases; junction bases outside the gene matches: 7. CDR3 DNA sequence: TGTGCCAGCAGCTCAGCCGGGACAGGGGTAAATGAAAAACTGTTTTTT. Protein: CASSSAGTGVNEKLFF.